The next 12 T cell receptor beta chains were all read from a single sample in a study of T cell repertoires in cytomegalovirus infection. TCRdb reanalysed the reads using MiXCR and keeps one entry per CDR3 protein. The profile covers fewer than 350,000 distinct CDR3 sequences, with 17% appearing a single time and 12% taken by the ten largest. Sequenced input: PBMCs. The source of these receptors is a human donor in good health (CMV status not recorded). Some clones in this sample may be carry-over from other donors' samples.

This clonotype was seen a few times. The genes are TRBV7-3 and TRBJ2-5; TRBD1 matches at 10 bases. Looked up from germline, CDR1 is SGHTA and CDR2 is FQGTGA. V lost 3 bases and J lost 5; bases outside the gene matches: 9. The CDR3 runs to 16 residues. The CDR3 DNA sequence: TGTGCCAGCAGCTTGACTACCGGGACAGGGGACGAGACCCAGTACTTC. This codes for CASSLTTGTGDETQYF.

This clonotype has ten or more counts. The CDR3 DNA sequence: TGTGCCATTAGACCGTGGTATAGCAATCAGCCCCAGCATTTT. The encoded protein is CAIRPWYSNQPQHF. This chain connects TRBV28 to TRBJ1-5; D gene ambiguous. V lost 10 bases, J lost 0 bases, and 13 bases lay in between. This CDR3 has 14 residues. Germline-derived CDR1 and CDR2 are MDHEN and SYDVKM.

This clonotype has more than one count but fewer than ten. This chain joins TRBV20-1 and TRBJ1-2; the D gene is possibly TRBD1 (6 bases). Per the germline V gene, CDR1 is DFQATT and CDR2 is SNEGSKA (reference sequence). There are 14 residues in the CDR3. With 1 base removed from V and 1 base from J, the gap between germline ends came to 10 bases. The CDR3 spells CSARGEGGNYGYTF. In nucleotides, the CDR3 is TGCAGTGCTAGAGGAGAGGGGGGTAACTATGGCTACACCTTC.

This clonotype was detected ten times or more. The chain combines TRBV7-2 with TRBJ1-1; D not resolved. Germline CDR1 SGHTA, CDR2 FQGNSA. The V and J ends lost 7 bases and 2 bases respectively, with 11 bases between them. The CDR3 has 13 amino acids. CDR3 sequence reads: CASNKQENTEAFF. In DNA form, the CDR3 reads TGTGCCAGCAACAAACAAGAAAACACTGAAGCTTTCTTT.

The rearrangement uses TRBV20-1 and TRBJ2-3, with 12 positions matching TRBD2. Germline trimming cut 2 bases from V and 2 bases from J; bases unmatched to any gene: 11. The CDR3 is 18 amino acids. Germline V gene sequence: CDR1 DFQATT, CDR2 SNEGSKA (reference sequence). In DNA, the CDR3 is TGCAGTGCTAGACCACTACCAGGACTAGCGGGGACCACAGATACGCAGTATTTT. Its translation: CSARPLPGLAGTTDTQYF.

This clonotype was counted a few times. The chain has TRBV6-1 and TRBJ2-1; unclear D gene. V shed 2 bases and J shed 0 bases, with 8 bases lying between them. The germline V gene has CDR1 MNHNS and CDR2 SASEGT. The CDR3 consists of 15 residues. The CDR3 loop reads CASSEYLGSYNEQFF. CDR3 DNA sequence: TGTGCCAGCAGTGAATATCTTGGCTCCTACAATGAGCAGTTCTTC.

The rearrangement joins TRBV29-1 to TRBJ2-5, with TRBD1 identical over 9 bases. Germline loops: CDR1 SQVTM, CDR2 ANQGSEA. J lost 5 bases, V lost 3 bases, and 7 bases had no gene match. This CDR3 has 14 residues. The DNA of the CDR3 is TGCAGCGTTGATACCGGGACAGGGACGGAGACCCAGTACTTC. Encoded protein: CSVDTGTGTETQYF. The complete variable domain, with remaining parts taken from reference TRBV29-1 and TRBJ2-5, reads SAVISQKPSRDICQRGTSLTIQCQVDSQVTMMFWYRQQPGQSLTLIATANQGSEATYESGFVIDKFPISRPNLTFSTLTVSNMSPEDSSIYLCSVDTGTGTETQYFGPGTRLLVL.

This clonotype was counted only a few times. Written as DNA, the CDR3 is TGTGCCAGCAGTCCTACCAGCGGGGGGGCCACGACTTACGAGCAGTACTTC. Protein product: CASSPTSGGATTYEQYF. The chain links TRBV6-2 or TRBV6-3 to TRBJ2-7, with TRBD2 matching over 10 bases. CDR1 and CDR2 (germline): MNHEY, SVGEGT. CDR3 length: 17 amino acids. J lost 4 bases, V lost 5 bases, and 14 bases had no gene match.

This clonotype was counted ten times or more. In DNA form, the CDR3 reads TGTGCCAGCAGTGTGAGCGGCATACCTAACAATGAGCAGTTCTTC. Amino acids: CASSVSGIPNNEQFF. J is TRBJ2-1 and V is TRBV2; maybe TRBD2 (5 bases). Germline-derived CDR1 and CDR2 are SNHLY and FYNNEI. The CDR3 loop spans 15 amino acids. V lost 4 bases, J lost 5 bases, and 15 bases lay in between.

This clonotype was seen a few times. This chain connects TRBV12-3 or TRBV12-4 to TRBJ2-1; unclear D gene. The length of the CDR3 is 11 residues. V gave up 6 bases and J gave up 8 bases, with 8 bases separating them. CDR3 nucleotides: TGTGCCAGCAGCCAAGTATATGAGCAGTTCTTC. This encodes CASSQVYEQFF.

A note on this clonotype: At one end, the junction sequence differs from germline, possibly due to a read error. This rearrangement joins TRBV6-5 to TRBJ1-2; 8 bases are a match to TRBD1. The germline CDR1 and CDR2 sequences are MNHEY and SVGAGI. The CDR3 consists of 17 residues. CDR3 in DNA: TGTGCCAGCACTTACGACAGGGGAACTCAAAGGACATATGGCTACACCTTC. Protein product: CASTYDRGTQRTYGYTF.

This clonotype has only a few counts. This chain uses TRBV4-2 with TRBJ2-3, with 10 bases identical to TRBD2. V dropped 1 base and J dropped 4; count of bases not matched to a gene: 5. The CDR3 runs to 16 residues. Germline lookup yields CDR1 LGHNA and CDR2 YNFKEQ. Here the CDR3 reads CASSQASGTSADTQYF. The DNA of the CDR3 is TGTGCCAGCAGCCAAGCCTCAGGGACTAGCGCAGATACGCAGTATTTT.